These T cell receptor beta chains were read from a single sample in a study of CD8+ T cells in alopecia areata. Profiling relied on immunoSEQ multiplex PCR, and the TCRdb table lists in-frame clones only, not all of them. The table records over 250,000 clones, over 45% of them present only once. The sequenced sample was CD4+ T cells sorted from blood, obtained at week 52, from a patient treated with tofacitinib. Receptors originate from a human donor with alopecia areata. Each CDR3 is given with its conserved first and last residue. Fields, in order: clone size, D gene, J gene, V gene, CDR3 DNA, CDR3 protein. The D gene is left open where the match is weak. Rows may omit the clone size; those that give it use once, few, many or a size class.

. | . | TRBJ2-1 | TRBV19 | TGTGCCAGTCGAACGGGATTCAATGAGCAGTTCTTC | CASRTGFNEQFF
few | . | TRBJ2-2 | TRBV30 | TGTGCCTGGAGTCCTGGATCCGGGGAGCTGTTTTTT | CAWSPGSGELFF
few | . | TRBJ1-4 | TRBV20-1 | TGCAGTGCTAGAGGGGGTGAAAAACTGTTTTTT | CSARGGEKLFF
few | . | TRBJ2-3 | TRBV29-1 | TGCAGCGTTGTCGGGGGCAGGGGGGCGGATACGCAGTATTTT | CSVVGGRGADTQYF
. | . | TRBJ1-5 | TRBV19 | TGTGCCAGTGTACCCGATTCGCAGGGGTTTTCGCCCCAGCATTTT | CASVPDSQGFSPQHF
. | TRBD1 | TRBJ1-5 | TRBV5-1 | TGCGCCAGCAGCTTGGCAGGGACAGGCAATCAGCCCCAGCATTTT | CASSLAGTGNQPQHF
. | . | TRBJ1-6 | TRBV6-5 | TGTGCCAGCAGTCGAGGGAACTCCTATAATTCACCCCTCCACTTT | CASSRGNSYNSPLHF
. | . | TRBJ2-2 | TRBV7-9 | TGTGCCAGCAGCGGGAAGGAGGGGACCGGGGAGCTGTTTTTT | CASSGKEGTGELFF
. | TRBD2 | TRBJ2-1 | TRBV5-1 | TGCGCCAGCAGCTTGGTAAGCGGGGGTTCGAATGAGCAGTTCTTC | CASSLVSGGSNEQFF
once | . | TRBJ1-2 | TRBV6-1 | TGTGCCAGCAGTGCGGGTTTGTATGGCTACACCTTC | CASSAGLYGYTF
. | TRBD1 | TRBJ1-1 | TRBV4-1 | TGCGCCAGCAGCCACCGACAGGGCGGTAGGGACACTGAAGCTTTCTTT | CASSHRQGGRDTEAFF
. | . | TRBJ2-4 | TRBV2 | TGTGCCAGCAGTCAGCTAGCCAAAAACATTCAGTACTTC | CASSQLAKNIQYF
. | . | TRBJ2-7 | TRBV9 | TGTGCCAGCAGCCCCGGGGTGGTCAACTACGAGCAGTACTTC | CASSPGVVNYEQYF
. | . | TRBJ1-1 | TRBV5-4 | TGTGCCAGCAGCTCGGGGGACACTGAAGCTTTCTTT | CASSSGDTEAFF
. | . | TRBJ2-7 | TRBV11-3 | TGTGCCAGCAGCTTGGACAGTAACCCAGGCTACGAGCAGTACTTC | CASSLDSNPGYEQYF
. | TRBD2 | TRBJ2-5 | TRBV5-4 | TGTGCCAGCAGCTTGGAAGCGGGGGTCTGGGAGACCCAGTACTTC | CASSLEAGVWETQYF
. | . | TRBJ1-1 | TRBV7-8 | TGTGCCAGCAGCTTAGCAGTCCGGATCTGGAACACTGAAGCTTTCTTT | CASSLAVRIWNTEAFF
. | . | TRBJ1-1 | TRBV4-1 | TGCGCCAGCAGCCAAGATCGGGACATAGCGTTCTTT | CASSQDRDIAFF
. | . | TRBJ2-7 | TRBV29-1 | TGCACCCCTCGGGCGGTCCAATTACTAAGCTCCTACGAGCAGTACTTC | CTPRAVQLLSSYEQYF
many | . | TRBJ2-5 | TRBV7-9 | TGTGCCAGCAGCCGCAATGCGGAGACCCAGTACTTC | CASSRNAETQYF
. | TRBD1 | TRBJ2-1 | TRBV7-9 | TGTGCCAGCAGTCCGGGACAGGGAGACTACAATGAGCAGTTCTTC | CASSPGQGDYNEQFF
. | . | TRBJ2-1 | TRBV5-1 | TGCGCCAGCAGCTTGGGAGTTCGGGACCCGAGTGTGGAGCAGTTCTTC | CASSLGVRDPSVEQFF